This T cell receptor beta chain came from a study of CD8 T cells in ankylosing spondylitis. This clonotype was picked up a small number of times. TCRdb recomputed calls from the 5' RACE reads with MiXCR, one row per CDR3 protein. The sample carries about 150,000 distinct CDR3 sequences, 40% to 50% recorded once. Germline CDR1 and CDR2: DFQATT and SNEGSKA (reference sequence). This CDR3 has 16 amino acids. Trimming at V came to 0 bases and at J to 9 bases, leaving 8 bases not matched to a gene. The chain combines TRBV20-1 with TRBJ1-6; 10 positions match TRBD1. The receptor was derived from a male donor with ankylosing spondylitis. Sequencing was carried out using synovial fluid, either unsorted or a sorted T cell fraction (not recorded which). This CDR3 is CSARDPGTGDGSPLHF. In nucleotides, the CDR3 is TGCAGTGCTAGAGATCCCGGGACAGGGGACGGTTCACCCCTCCACTTT.